The clone carrying this T cell receptor beta chain was seen only once. The source of the sample is a study of T cells after somatic rescue of genetic block. The method was immunoSEQ multiplex PCR; TCRdb's version includes in-frame clones alone and lacks a portion of them. The table records tens of thousands of clones, roughly 96% of them present only once. The V gene's germline CDR1 is SGHAT and CDR2 FQNNGV. The CDR3 covers 13 residues. Trimming removed 1 base from V and 3 bases from J, with 7 bases in between. The TCR comes from a child younger than two. This chain connects TRBV11-2 to TRBJ2-7; tentative D call: TRBD2 (6 bases). Sequencing was carried out using peripheral blood mononuclear cells (PBMCs). Here the CDR3 DNA reads TGTGCCAGCAGCTTAGGGCGGGGCTACGAGCAGTACTTC. Protein product: CASSLGRGYEQYF.